This T cell receptor beta chain originates from a study of a mutant IDH1 vaccine in newly diagnosed glioma. Study overall: Commencement of vaccination occurred 4-6 weeks following radiotherapy alone, or concurrently with temozolomide cycles. Previous care, which was radiotherapy, temozolomide, or both, most often involved both.

This clone appeared a single time. What it recognizes is unknown. Some clones are missing from TCRdb's copy, which holds only in-frame ones; the method was immunoSEQ multiplex PCR. This sample has roughly 76,000 clones, with roughly 85% found just once. The germline V gene encodes CDR1 SGHAT and CDR2 FQNNGV. The trim removed 3 bases at V and 5 bases at J, leaving 11 bases unmatched. The CDR3 has 16 residues. Stated time point: week 23, last vaccination. With topical imiquimod, each dose of the vaccine consisted of 300 ug of mutant IDH1 20-mer peptide. Donors had new IDH1-mutant astrocytomas of WHO grade 3 or 4 (ATRX-lost).

Sample: PBMCs, taken from a glioma patient whose treatment included an IDH1 peptide vaccine. The receptor's source is a young man with glioma. Some clones in this sample may be carry-over from other donors' samples. The chain couples TRBV11-2 to TRBJ2-3, with 7 bases fitting TRBD1. The CDR3 protein is CASSFSTGHSRDTQYF. The DNA for the CDR3 is TGTGCCAGCAGCTTCTCGACAGGGCATTCAAGAGATACGCAGTATTTT.